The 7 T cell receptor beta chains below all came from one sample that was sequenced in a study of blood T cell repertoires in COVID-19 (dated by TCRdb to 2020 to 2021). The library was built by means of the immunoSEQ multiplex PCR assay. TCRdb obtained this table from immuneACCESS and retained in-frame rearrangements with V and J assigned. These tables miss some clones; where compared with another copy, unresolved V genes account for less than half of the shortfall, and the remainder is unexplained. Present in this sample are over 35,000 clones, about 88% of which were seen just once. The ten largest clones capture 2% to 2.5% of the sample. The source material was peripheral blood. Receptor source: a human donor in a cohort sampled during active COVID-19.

The CDR3 DNA reads as TGTGCCAGCAGCTCCCCTGACAGGGGGGGTTCTGAAGCTTTCTTT. This encodes CASSSPDRGGSEAFF. The chain combines TRBV7-2 with TRBJ1-1; 9 bases match TRBD1. The CDR3 contains 15 residues. Germline CDR1 and CDR2: SGHTA and FQGNSA. The ends lost 4 bases at V and 6 bases at J; junction bases unmatched: 9.

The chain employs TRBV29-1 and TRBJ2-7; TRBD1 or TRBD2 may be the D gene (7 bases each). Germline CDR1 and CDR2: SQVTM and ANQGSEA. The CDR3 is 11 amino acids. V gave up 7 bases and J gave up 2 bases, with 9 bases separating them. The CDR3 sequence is CSAGGAYEQYF. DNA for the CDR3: TGCAGCGCAGGGGGGGCCTACGAGCAGTACTTC.

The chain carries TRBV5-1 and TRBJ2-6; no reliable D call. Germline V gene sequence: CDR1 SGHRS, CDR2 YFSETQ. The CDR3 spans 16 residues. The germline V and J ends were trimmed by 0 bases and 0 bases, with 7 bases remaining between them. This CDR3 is CASSLESGSGANVLTF. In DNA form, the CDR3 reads TGCGCCAGCAGCTTGGAATCGGGCTCTGGGGCCAACGTCCTGACTTTC.

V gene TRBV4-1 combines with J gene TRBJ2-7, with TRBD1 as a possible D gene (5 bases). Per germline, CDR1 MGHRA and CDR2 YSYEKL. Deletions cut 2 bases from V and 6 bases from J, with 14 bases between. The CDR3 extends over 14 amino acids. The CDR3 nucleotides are TGCGCCAGCAGCCAATTTAGGACATCTGGCGAGCAGTACTTC. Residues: CASSQFRTSGEQYF.

CDR3 loop: CASSEAGSWKPGGSGSGANVLTF. CDR3 coding DNA: TGTGCCAGCAGTGAAGCTGGGAGTTGGAAGCCGGGGGGTTCTGGGTCTGGGGCCAACGTCCTGACTTTC. This sequence joins TRBV6-1 and TRBJ2-6, with 7 positions matching TRBD2. This CDR3 region has 23 residues. Germline values: CDR1 MNHNS, CDR2 SASEGT. Trimming removed 0 bases from V and 1 base from J; junction bases left unmatched: 21.

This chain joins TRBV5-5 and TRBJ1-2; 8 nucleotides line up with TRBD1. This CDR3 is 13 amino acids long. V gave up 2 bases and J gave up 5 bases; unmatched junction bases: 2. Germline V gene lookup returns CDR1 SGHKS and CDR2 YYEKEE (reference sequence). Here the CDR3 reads CASSFDRGYGYTF. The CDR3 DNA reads TGTGCCAGCAGCTTCGACAGGGGATATGGCTACACCTTC.

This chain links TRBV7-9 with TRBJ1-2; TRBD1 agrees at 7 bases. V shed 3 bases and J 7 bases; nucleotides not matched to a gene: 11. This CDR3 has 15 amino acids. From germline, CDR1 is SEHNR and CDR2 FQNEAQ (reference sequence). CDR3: CASSFAQGGSRGYTF. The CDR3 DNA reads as TGTGCCAGCAGCTTCGCCCAGGGGGGTAGTCGTGGCTACACCTTC.